This entry is about one TCR beta chain. Its antigen is not known. The sample is drawn from a study of T cell repertoires in cytomegalovirus infection. Overall study context: Public TCR beta signatures provided an indication of both CMV infection and a matching HLA type.

TCRdb used MiXCR to reprocess the reads, holding one entry per CDR3 protein. There are around 740,000 distinct CDR3 sequences in the sample; 35% occur only once, and under 3% lies in the top ten. Study-level points and caveats: It was HLA-C-restricted CMV-specific TCR beta clonotypes that dominated the response ex vivo. Accumulated public TCR beta family frequency recognized individuals carrying CMV together with the relevant HLA.

Trimming at V came to 6 bases and at J to 10 bases, leaving 8 bases not matched to a gene. The CDR3 contains 13 residues. Per the germline V gene, CDR1 is MNHGY and CDR2 is SAAAGT. The sequence was collected from a human donor in good health (CMV status not recorded). Some clones in this sample may be carry-over from other donors' samples. The chain links TRBV6-8 to TRBJ1-2; 10 nucleotides match TRBD1. Material for sequencing was PBMCs. CDR3 coding DNA: TGTGCCAGCAGGGATAGACAGGGGGCTGTCTACACCTTC. Protein product: CASRDRQGAVYTF.